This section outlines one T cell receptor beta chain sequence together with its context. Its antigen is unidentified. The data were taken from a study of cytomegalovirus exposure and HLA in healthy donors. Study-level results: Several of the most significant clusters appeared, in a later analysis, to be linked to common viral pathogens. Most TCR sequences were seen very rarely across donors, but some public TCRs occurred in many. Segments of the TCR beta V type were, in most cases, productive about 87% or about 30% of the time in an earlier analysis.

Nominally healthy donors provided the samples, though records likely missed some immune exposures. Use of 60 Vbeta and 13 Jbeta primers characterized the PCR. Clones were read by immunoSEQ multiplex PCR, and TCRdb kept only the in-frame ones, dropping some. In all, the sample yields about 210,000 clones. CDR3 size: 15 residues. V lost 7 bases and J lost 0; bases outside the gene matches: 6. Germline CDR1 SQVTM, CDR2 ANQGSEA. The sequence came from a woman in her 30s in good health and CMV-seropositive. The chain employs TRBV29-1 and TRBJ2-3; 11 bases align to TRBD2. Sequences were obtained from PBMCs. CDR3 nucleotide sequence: TGCAGCGCAACGCGGACTAGCGGGAGCACAGATACGCAGTATTTT. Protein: CSATRTSGSTDTQYF.